This TCR beta chain was found in a study of monozygotic twins with inflammatory bowel disease. TCRdb re-called the 5' RACE reads; one entry per CDR3 protein, DNA not given. The data include approximately 420,000 distinct CDR3 sequences; the top ten clones carry 2% to 3%. Germline lookup yields CDR1 SGHVS and CDR2 FNYEAQ. The CDR3 sequence is 18 residues long. The V call is TRBV7-6, the J call TRBJ2-3; TCRdb outputs TRBD1, but without DNA this stays unchecked. This TCR came from a human donor with ulcerative colitis or Crohn's disease, or a healthy co-twin of an affected twin (not recorded which). Sequences were obtained from blood. CDR3 sequence reads: CASSSNLGPGGPTDTQYF.